The 25 T cell receptor beta chains given below trace back to one sample, sequenced in a study of blood T cell repertoires in COVID-19. Generated by immunoSEQ multiplex PCR, the TCRdb table keeps only in-frame clones and is missing some. The sample records hundreds of thousands of clones, roughly 90% being singletons. Source material: PBMCs or T cells enriched from blood (not recorded which). The receptor source for this set is a woman between 50 and 59 years old who had recovered from COVID-19.

The V and J genes are TRBV14 and TRBJ2-7, with a tentative D call TRBD1 (5 bases). The V gene lost 5 bases and the J gene lost 4 bases, with 9 bases spanning the gap. The germline gives CDR1 SGHDN, CDR2 FVKESK. This CDR3 is built from 12 residues. Written as DNA, the CDR3 is TGTGCCAGCAGCGGACGACAGTACGAGCAGTACTTC. This gives the protein CASSGRQYEQYF.

The chain uses TRBV7-2 and TRBJ1-1; no clear D gene. There are 15 residues in the CDR3. V was clipped by 1 base and J by 0 bases, with 9 bases between them. CDR1 SGHTA and CDR2 FQGNSA come from the germline V gene. CDR3 bases: TGTGCCAGCAGCTTAGGGCAGCGGCTGAACACTGAAGCTTTCTTT. Translation gives CASSLGQRLNTEAFF.

This rearrangement joins TRBV20-1 to TRBJ2-7, with D possibly being TRBD1 or TRBD2 (6 bases each). V lost 3 bases to trimming and J lost 3 bases, with 15 bases between them. CDR3 length equals 14 residues. In germline, CDR1 is DFQATT, CDR2 SNEGSKA (reference sequence). The CDR3 here is CSASGGHRYYEQYF. In DNA form, the CDR3 reads TGCAGTGCTAGTGGGGGGCACCGCTACTACGAGCAGTACTTC.

The chain couples TRBV2 to TRBJ2-7; maybe TRBD2 (7 bases). The CDR3 runs 14 residues. Germline CDR1 is SNHLY and CDR2 is FYNNEI. V lost 6 bases to trimming and J lost 4 bases, with 16 bases between them. For the CDR3, the DNA is TGTGCCAGCAGAGTGGGGGGGACACAATACGAGCAGTACTTC. Translating it yields CASRVGGTQYEQYF.

Note on this clone: At one boundary the junction diverges from the germline segment, which might be a read error. The chain combines TRBV7-3 with TRBJ2-1; D is uncertain. Germline V lookup: CDR1 SGHTA, CDR2 FQGTGA. This CDR3 has 15 amino acids. CDR3 residues: CASSLNSLSSNEQFF. CDR3 DNA: TGTGCCAGCAGCTTAAACTCCTTATCCTCCAATGAGCAGTTCTTC.

The rearrangement links TRBV4-2 to TRBJ2-3; 14 nucleotides line up with TRBD2. Germline V gene lookup returns CDR1 LGHNA and CDR2 YNFKEQ. The CDR3 is made up of 17 amino acids. V lost 4 bases, J lost 2 bases, and 5 bases stayed unmatched. The CDR3 bases are TGTGCCAGCAGCCTAGGGACTAGCGGGAGCTACACAGATACGCAGTATTTT. Encoded protein: CASSLGTSGSYTDTQYF.

This sequence joins TRBV13 and TRBJ2-1, with 11 bases lining up with TRBD1. Trimming at V came to 6 bases and at J to 7 bases, leaving 8 bases not matched to a gene. Per germline, CDR1 PRHDT and CDR2 FYEKMQ (reference sequence). This CDR3 is built from 15 residues. The CDR3 region has the DNA TGTGCCAGCAGACAGGGGACAGGGGGTCAGAATGAGCAGTTCTTC. This codes for CASRQGTGGQNEQFF.

This chain links TRBV7-3 with TRBJ1-2, with 8 bases that match TRBD1. This CDR3 has 15 residues. Germline V gene lookup returns CDR1 SGHTA and CDR2 FQGTGA. Trimming cost V 5 bases and J 8 bases; bases outside gene matches: 13. CDR3: CASSQGDRSRVGYTF. The CDR3 DNA follows: TGTGCCAGCAGCCAGGGGGACAGGAGCCGGGTCGGCTACACCTTC.

The V and J genes are TRBV6-5 and TRBJ1-6; TRBD1 matches at 8 bases. This CDR3 comprises 16 residues. The V gene's germline CDR1 is MNHEY and CDR2 SVGAGI. V shed 2 bases, J shed 9 bases, and the junction held 9 bases outside the gene matches. DNA of the CDR3: TGTGCCAGCAGTTACACCAACAGGGGGTTGGGTTCACCCCTCCACTTT. Its translation is CASSYTNRGLGSPLHF.

The chain combines TRBV3-1 (or the pseudogene TRBV3-2) with TRBJ1-6; tentative D call: TRBD1 (6 bases). CDR3 length: 14 amino acids. Trimming removed 3 bases at V and 9 bases at J, with 12 bases between. Germline CDR1 reads LGHDT; CDR2 reads YNNKEL (reference sequence). CDR3 amino acids: CASSHSTGTSPLHF. CDR3 bases: TGTGCCAGCAGCCATTCCACAGGGACTTCACCCCTCCACTTT.

CDR3 nucleotides: TGTGCCAGCAGCTTAAGGTCGGGAGACGAGCAGTACTTC. Translating gives CASSLRSGDEQYF. The V gene is TRBV7-2, the J gene TRBJ2-7; the D gene is possibly TRBD2 (6 bases). The CDR3 is made up of 13 amino acids. The germline CDR1 and CDR2 sequences are SGHTA and FQGNSA. V was shortened by 2 bases and J by 5 bases, with 10 bases between the two germline ends.

The chain is built from TRBV19 and TRBJ1-5, with D maybe TRBD1 (5 bases). CDR3 length equals 15 residues. Germline CDR1 and CDR2: LNHDA and SQIVND (reference sequence). The V gene lost 6 bases and the J gene lost 6 bases, with 18 bases spanning the gap. CDR3 nucleotide sequence: TGTGCCAGTAGCTATACGGGGGGGTATTTTCAGCCCCAGCATTTT. Encoded protein: CASSYTGGYFQPQHF.

The CDR3 region has the DNA TGTGCCAGCAGTTTAAGGCCGGAGGGGGGGGCGTACGAGCAGTACTTC. Its translation is CASSLRPEGGAYEQYF. The chain is built from TRBV27 and TRBJ2-7, with a tentative D call TRBD2 (7 bases). The length of the CDR3 is 16 residues. Between the trimmed V and J ends, which lost 2 bases and 4 bases, there was a span of 18 bases. Germline-derived CDR1 and CDR2 are MNHEY and SMNVEV (reference sequence).

The V gene is TRBV7-2, the J gene TRBJ2-5; 9 bases align to TRBD2. Germline CDR1 reads SGHTA; CDR2 reads FQGNSA. The CDR3 is 15 residues long. V lost 2 bases, J lost 4 bases, and 5 bases stayed unmatched. This chain's CDR3 is CASSLMAGGPETQYF. Written as DNA, the CDR3 is TGTGCCAGCAGCTTAATGGCGGGAGGGCCAGAGACCCAGTACTTC.

This rearrangement joins TRBV4-1 to TRBJ2-1, with 15 bases lining up with TRBD2. Germline assignment: CDR1 MGHRA and CDR2 YSYEKL. J lost 10 bases, V lost 3 bases, and 7 bases had no gene match. The CDR3 covers 16 residues. The CDR3 is CASSHPGLAGGREQFF. DNA for the CDR3: TGCGCCAGCAGCCATCCGGGACTAGCGGGAGGTAGAGAGCAGTTCTTC.

CDR3: CASSDALRSPSGANVLTF. The CDR3, as DNA: TGTGCCAGCAGTGACGCTCTTAGGAGTCCCTCTGGGGCCAACGTCCTGACTTTC. The rearrangement uses TRBV2 and TRBJ2-6; no clear D gene. The CDR3 runs to 18 residues. Germline values: CDR1 SNHLY, CDR2 FYNNEI. V lost 3 bases to trimming and J lost 0 bases, with 15 bases between them.

This clone occurred once. The chain links TRBV14 to TRBJ1-3; 9 bases are shared with TRBD1. Germline trimming cut 3 bases from V and 4 bases from J; bases unmatched to any gene: 10. The CDR3 sequence is 17 residues long. Germline V gene sequence: CDR1 SGHDN, CDR2 FVKESK. CDR3 sequence (DNA): TGTGCCAGCAGCCAGGACACCGGGACAGGGTCCGGAAACACCATATATTTT. Its translation is CASSQDTGTGSGNTIYF. The full variable domain, rest sourced from reference TRBV14 and TRBJ1-3, is EAGVTQFPSHSVIEKGQTVTLRCDPISGHDNLYWYRRVMGKEIKFLLHFVKESKQDESGMPNNRFLAERTGGTYSTLKVQPAELEDSGVYFCASSQDTGTGSGNTIYFGEGSWLTVV.

This chain joins TRBV27 and TRBJ1-1, with D possibly being TRBD1 (6 bases). The V and J ends lost 6 bases and 6 bases respectively, with 17 bases between them. Germline CDR1 reads MNHEY; CDR2 reads SMNVEV (reference sequence). This CDR3 spans 14 amino acids. CDR3: CASSSPTGPPEAFF. In nucleotides, the CDR3 is TGTGCCAGCAGCTCCCCTACAGGGCCCCCTGAAGCTTTCTTT.

This clone was counted a few times. The chain recombines TRBV3-1 (or the pseudogene TRBV3-2) with TRBJ1-4, with D uncertain. The CDR3 is made up of 12 amino acids. CDR1 is LGHDT, CDR2 YNNKEL, per germline (reference sequence). V lost 2 bases, J lost 5 bases, and 3 bases lay in between. This chain's CDR3 is CASSQTNEKLFF. Written as DNA, the CDR3 is TGTGCCAGCAGCCAAACAAATGAAAAACTGTTTTTT.

This chain joins TRBV28 and TRBJ2-7; 10 nucleotides match TRBD2. The CDR3 totals 15 residues. The V and J ends lost 7 bases and 3 bases, in that order; junction bases with no gene match: 9. Germline V gives CDR1 MDHEN, CDR2 SYDVKM. CDR3 residues: CASNDSGRADYEQYF. The CDR3 DNA reads TGTGCCAGCAATGACAGCGGGAGGGCAGACTACGAGCAGTACTTC.

The count of this clone is one. This chain uses TRBV29-1 with TRBJ2-1; 7 nucleotides line up with TRBD1. Unmatched junction bases numbered 1, after V lost 3 bases and J lost 2 bases. CDR3 length equals 13 residues. Germline CDR1 and CDR2: SQVTM and ANQGSEA. The CDR3, as DNA: TGCAGCGTTGATGACAGGGCCTACAATGAGCAGTTCTTC. This gives the protein CSVDDRAYNEQFF.

The chain has TRBV30 and TRBJ2-7; 11 bases are a match to TRBD2. Trimming removed 0 bases from V and 2 bases from J; junction bases left unmatched: 0. This CDR3 is 14 amino acids long. Per the germline V gene, CDR1 is GTSNPN and CDR2 is SVGIG (reference sequence). The CDR3 region is CAWSVLAGAYEQYF. CDR3 in DNA: TGTGCCTGGAGTGTACTAGCGGGGGCCTACGAGCAGTACTTC.

In the case of this clone: Other DNA sequences in this sample translate to the same CDR3. V and J are TRBV7-2 and TRBJ1-5; TRBD1 aligns across 7 bases. CDR1 is SGHTA and CDR2 is FQGNSA in the germline V gene. The CDR3 consists of 15 residues. Losses at the gene ends were 2 bases for V and 5 bases for J; bases not matched to a gene: 6. This chain's CDR3 is CASSLRQGSYQPQHF. The CDR3 region has the DNA TGTGCCAGCAGCTTACGACAGGGTTCGTATCAGCCCCAGCATTTT.

The chain carries TRBV28 and TRBJ2-3, with TRBD2 matching 7 bases. This CDR3 region has 17 residues. Trimming at V came to 5 bases and at J to 0 bases, leaving 11 bases not matched to a gene. The V gene's germline CDR1 is MDHEN and CDR2 SYDVKM. As DNA, the CDR3 is TGTGCCAGCAGTCCCTCGTCAGCGGGAAGGAGCACAGATACGCAGTATTTT. Amino acids: CASSPSSAGRSTDTQYF.

The rearrangement joins TRBV5-1 to TRBJ2-7; no clear D. The CDR3 length is 13 residues. V was pared by 5 bases and J by 3 bases, with 12 bases between. The germline CDR1 and CDR2 sequences are SGHRS and YFSETQ. The DNA of the CDR3 is TGCGCCAGCAGTTCCGGGTCACTCTACGAGCAGTACTTC. Its protein is CASSSGSLYEQYF.